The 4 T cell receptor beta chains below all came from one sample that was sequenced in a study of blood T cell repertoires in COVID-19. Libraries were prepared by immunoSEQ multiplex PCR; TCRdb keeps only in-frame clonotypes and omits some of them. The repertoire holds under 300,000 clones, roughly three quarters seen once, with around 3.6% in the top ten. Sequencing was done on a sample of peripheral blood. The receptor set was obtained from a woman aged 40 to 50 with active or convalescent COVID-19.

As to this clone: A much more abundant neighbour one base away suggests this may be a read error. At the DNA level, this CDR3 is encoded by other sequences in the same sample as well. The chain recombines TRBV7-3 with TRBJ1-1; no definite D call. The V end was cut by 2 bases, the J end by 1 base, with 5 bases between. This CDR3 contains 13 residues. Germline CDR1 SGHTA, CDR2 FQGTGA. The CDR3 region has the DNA TGTGCCAGCAGCTTAGTGGCGAACACTGAAGCTTTCTTT. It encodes CASSLVANTEAFF. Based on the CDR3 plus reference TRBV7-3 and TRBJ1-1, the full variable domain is GAGVSQTPSNKVTEKGKYVELRCDPISGHTALYWYRQSLGQGPEFLIYFQGTGAADDSGLPNDRFFAVRPEGSVSTLKIQRTERGDSAVYLCASSLVANTEAFFGQGTRLTVV.

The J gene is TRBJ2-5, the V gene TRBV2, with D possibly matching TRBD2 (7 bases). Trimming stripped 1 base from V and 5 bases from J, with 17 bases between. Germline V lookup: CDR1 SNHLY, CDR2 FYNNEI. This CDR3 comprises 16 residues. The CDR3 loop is CASSEVLGGAGETQYF. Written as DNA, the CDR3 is TGTGCCAGCAGTGAAGTTTTGGGGGGGGCTGGCGAGACCCAGTACTTC.

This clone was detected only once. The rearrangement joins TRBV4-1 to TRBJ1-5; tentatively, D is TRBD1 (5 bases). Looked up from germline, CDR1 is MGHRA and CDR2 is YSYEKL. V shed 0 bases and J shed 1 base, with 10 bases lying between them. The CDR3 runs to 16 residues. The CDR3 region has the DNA TGCGCCAGCAGCCAAGAGGGGCTGGGGAGCAATCAGCCCCAGCATTTT. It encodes CASSQEGLGSNQPQHF.

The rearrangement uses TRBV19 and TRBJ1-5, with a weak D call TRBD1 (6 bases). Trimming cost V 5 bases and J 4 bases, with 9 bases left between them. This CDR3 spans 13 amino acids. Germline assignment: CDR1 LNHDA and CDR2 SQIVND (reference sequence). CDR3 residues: CASSRTDNQPQHF. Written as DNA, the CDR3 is TGTGCCAGTAGTCGGACAGATAATCAGCCCCAGCATTTT.